This T cell receptor (beta chain) was identified in a study of shared clonotypes between healthy human individuals (dated by TCRdb to the early 2020s). Study-wide context: Three men and two women, aged 18 to 49 years, made up the cohort. Per donor, three plates each were used for CD4 naive and CD4 memory, two for CD8 naive, and one for CD8 memory. The study deeply sequenced blood TCR repertoires of several healthy adults to estimate repertoire size and the extent of clonotype sharing between individuals. Different laboratories and diverse techniques were used to prepare libraries and sequence TCR repertoires, to increase sequencing depth and limit assay-specific biases. Each donor's leukapheresis produced roughly between roughly 0.85 and 9.5 billion PBMCs. What the authors observed across the whole study: Because the study included a small number of donors, the genetic and exposure-history diversity represented was limited. Even with the large sequencing depth, rarefaction of the sorted-subset datasets indicated that sequencing was incomplete. Larger estimated clonotype richness was generally found for naive subsets than for memory subsets. Based on pairwise subsampling, the degree of clonotype sharing among donors was expected to be affected by sequencing depth. Compared with non-shared clonotypes, clonotypes shared by all four sorted-subset donors had higher generation probabilities. Only blood was sampled, and tissue TCR repertoires likely differ from those in blood. Sharing across several donors was observed for around 5% of naive CD4, 3.5% of naive CD8, over 2% of memory CD4, and over 0.3% of memory CD8 clonotypes.

Notes on this clone: Its antigen is currently not known. No quality values exist for individual bases; no much larger clone is one base distant.

For the CD8 naive samples, CD45RO-negative cells were positively selected for CCR7, yielding a CD45RA+CCR7+ population from which TemRA cells were excluded. The donors were healthy, HIV-negative adults who had no recently reported acute infections or vaccinations. All donors were Caucasian adults living in Nashville, Tennessee, USA. Blood was obtained by leukapheresis, after which PBMCs were separated by Ficoll-Histopaque density gradient centrifugation and cryopreserved in liquid nitrogen vapor phase. Analytical flow cytometry was used to check the purity and quantity of each magnetically sorted T cell population. Genomic DNA was isolated from each sorted fraction and quantified by UV absorbance on a Nanodrop 2000c. TCR CDR3 regions were amplified from genomic DNA by multiplex PCR using the deep immunoSEQ assay. For each cell subset, the extracted genomic DNA was distributed evenly across all wells of several immunoSEQ 96-well plates, and each plate served as one replicate. For sorted subsets, 150 to 250 ng genomic DNA, equal to about 30,000 T cell genomes, was loaded into each replicate PCR. The purified libraries were quantified using a Qubit 3.0 fluorometer, sized with a Bioanalyzer 2100, and then quantified again using the KAPA Library Quantification kit. A separate single-read 150-cycle Illumina NextSeq 550 flow cell was used to sequence each immunoSEQ 96-well plate. Under the source paper's analysis protocol: The immunoSEQ output contained only junctional sequences without quality scores, so filtering could not match that applied to full-length reads. Sequences were annotated with PyIR, a Python wrapper for IgBLAST v1.9, using IMGT germline references to assign V/J genes and CDR3. Reads were removed for weak V/J assignments (E-value above 1e-6), missing CDR3, stop codons, out-of-frame junctions, or ambiguous translated residues. A V3J clonotype was defined by an identical inferred V gene, J gene, and CDR3 amino acid sequence. The percentage overlap between two repertoires was calculated by dividing the number of shared unique clonotypes by the size of the smaller repertoire. Repertoire richness was assessed with RTK rarefaction, the Chao1 estimator, and Recon v2.1 estimates of unobserved clonotypes. Generation probabilities for all TCRbeta clonotypes obtained by the gDNA method from a handful of donors were computed using OLGA. TCRdb re-hosts the immuneACCESS table, in-frame sequences only. Its copies lack some clones; in the studies checked, an unresolved V gene accounts for under half of them, and the cause for the rest is not known. The DNA gave D and trimming, while V, J and clone size come from that table. Within this sample are hundreds of thousands of clones, with 90% to 98% of them counted one time only. Less than 0.25% of the sample is held by the ten biggest clonotypes.

The sequence derives from a young man in good health. Sequenced: naive CD8+ T cells sorted from blood. The label giving this sample's cell subset or site can be read as: CD45RA+CCR7+.

The CDR3 region reads CASSLDGLAGGGETQYF. The nucleotides read TGTGCCAGCAGTTTAGATGGACTAGCGGGAGGGGGGGAGACCCAGTACTTC. The chain is assembled from TRBV27 and TRBJ2-5; 15 junctional bases match TRBD2. CDR1 and CDR2 were assigned from the germline V gene (reference sequence) as MNHEY and SMNVEV. The CDR3 starts with the cysteine, ends with the phenylalanine, and has 17 residues. Solely the CDR3 DNA is kept, with 51 bases framed from the first base. Trimming accounts for 2 bases at V and 5 bases at J, while the number of junction bases matched to no gene is 6.